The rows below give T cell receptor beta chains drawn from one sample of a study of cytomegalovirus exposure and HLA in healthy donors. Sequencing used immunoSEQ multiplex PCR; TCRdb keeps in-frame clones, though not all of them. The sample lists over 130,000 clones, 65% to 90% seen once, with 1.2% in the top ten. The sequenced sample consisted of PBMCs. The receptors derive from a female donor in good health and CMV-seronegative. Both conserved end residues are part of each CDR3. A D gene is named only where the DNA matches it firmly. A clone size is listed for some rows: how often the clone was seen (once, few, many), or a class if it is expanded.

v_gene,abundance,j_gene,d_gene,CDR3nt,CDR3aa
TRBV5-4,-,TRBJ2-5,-,TGTGCCAGCAGCTGGAACTCAGACTTGTACTTC,CASSWNSDLYF
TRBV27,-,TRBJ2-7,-,TGTGCCAGCAGTATGCTGGGGGACTTCCTCTCCTACGAGCAGTACTTC,CASSMLGDFLSYEQYF
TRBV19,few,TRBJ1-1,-,TGTGCCAGTAGTACCCCGACAGGATTACTGAACACTGAAGCTTTCTTT,CASSTPTGLLNTEAFF
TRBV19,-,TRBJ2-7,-,TGTGCCAGTACGGGTAAATCCTACGAGCAGTACTTC,CASTGKSYEQYF
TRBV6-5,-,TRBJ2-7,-,TGTGCCAGCAGTTACTCGTGGGAGACGAGCTACGAGCAGTACTTC,CASSYSWETSYEQYF
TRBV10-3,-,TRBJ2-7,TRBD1,TGTGCCACCACAGGGGCGGGCGAGCAGTACTTC,CATTGAGEQYF
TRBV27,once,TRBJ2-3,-,TGTGCCAGCAGTTTAGGGGAGACAGATACGCAGTATTTT,CASSLGETDTQYF
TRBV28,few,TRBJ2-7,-,TGTGCCAGCAGTTCCAGGGTACCCATCACTCGCTACGAGCAGTACTTC,CASSSRVPITRYEQYF
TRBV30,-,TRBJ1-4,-,TGTGCCTGGAGTACGGAGTCTAATGAAAAACTGTTTTTT,CAWSTESNEKLFF
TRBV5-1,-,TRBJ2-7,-,TGCGCCAGCAGCTTGGGGCCTAGTAACGGAGGGTCCACGTTGCAGTACTTC,CASSLGPSNGGSTLQYF
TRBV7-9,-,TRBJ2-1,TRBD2,TGTGCCAGCATCCCGCTCCGGGGAGGGAACAATGAGCAGTTCTTC,CASIPLRGGNNEQFF
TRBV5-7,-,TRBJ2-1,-,TGTGCCAGCAGCTTGGTCTTGAGCTCCTACAATGAGCAGTTCTTC,CASSLVLSSYNEQFF
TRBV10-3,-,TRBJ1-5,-,TGTGCCATCAGTGAGTCGAAGAAACAGAGCAATCAGCCCCAGCATTTT,CAISESKKQSNQPQHF
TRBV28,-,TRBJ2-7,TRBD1,TGTGCCAGCAGTTTAGCCGGGACAGGGATCTACGAGCAGTACTTC,CASSLAGTGIYEQYF
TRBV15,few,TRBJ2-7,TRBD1,TGTGCCACCAGCAGAGATGGAGGGACAGGGTACGAGCAGTACTTC,CATSRDGGTGYEQYF
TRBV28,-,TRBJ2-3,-,TGTGCCAGCAGGTTAGAGAGTGCCACAGATACGCAGTATTTT,CASRLESATDTQYF
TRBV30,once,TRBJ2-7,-,TGTGCCTGGAGTGTGGGCGGGCAATCCTACGAGCAGTACTTC,CAWSVGGQSYEQYF
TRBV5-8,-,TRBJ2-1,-,TGTGCCAGCAGCAGGGAGCGGCCACACAATGAGCAGTTCTTC,CASSRERPHNEQFF
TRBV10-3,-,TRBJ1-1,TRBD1,TGTGCCATCAGTGTAGTAGGACAGGGAGAAGCTTTCTTT,CAISVVGQGEAFF
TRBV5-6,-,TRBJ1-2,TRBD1,TGTGCCAGCAGCCCCCCGGGACAGGGGACGGCGGCCTATGGCTACACCTTC,CASSPPGQGTAAYGYTF
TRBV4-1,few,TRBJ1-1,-,TGCGCCAGCAGCCAAGATCCAGGGATTAACACTGAAGCTTTCTTT,CASSQDPGINTEAFF
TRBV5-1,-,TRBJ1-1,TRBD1,TGCGCCAGCAGCACCTCGACAGGGCGGCACACTGAAGCTTTCTTT,CASSTSTGRHTEAFF
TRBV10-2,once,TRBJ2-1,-,TGCGCCAGCAGTGACGCCGGGTCTAGCTACAATGAGCAGTTCTTC,CASSDAGSSYNEQFF
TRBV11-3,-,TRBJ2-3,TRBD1,TGTGCCAGCAGCCGCGACAGGGACACAGATACGCAGTATTTT,CASSRDRDTDTQYF
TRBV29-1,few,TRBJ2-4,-,TGCAGCGTTGTAACGGGGGTCAAAAACATTCAGTACTTC,CSVVTGVKNIQYF
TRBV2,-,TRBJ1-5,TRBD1,TGTGCCACGGGACAGAGCAATCAGCCCCAGCATTTT,CATGQSNQPQHF
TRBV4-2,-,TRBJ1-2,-,TGTGCCAGCAGCCAAGATCCGGCGGTTGAGAACTATGGCTACACCTTC,CASSQDPAVENYGYTF
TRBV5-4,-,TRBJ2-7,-,TGTGCCAGCAGCTTCGGGACTCCCTCCGAGCAGTACTTC,CASSFGTPSEQYF
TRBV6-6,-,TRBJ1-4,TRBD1,TGTGCCAGCAGGACGGGACAGGGGGCTAATGAAAAACTGTTTTTT,CASRTGQGANEKLFF
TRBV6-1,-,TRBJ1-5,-,TGTGCCAGCAAAATAGCAGGGCTCAATCAGCCCCAGCATTTT,CASKIAGLNQPQHF
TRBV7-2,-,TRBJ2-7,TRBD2,TGTGCCAGCAGCTTGCGACTAGCGGAAACCTACGAGCAGTACTTC,CASSLRLAETYEQYF
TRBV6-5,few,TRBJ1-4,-,TGTGCCAGCAGTTCGGGGGGTAATTATGAAAAACTGTTTTTT,CASSSGGNYEKLFF
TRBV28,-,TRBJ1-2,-,TGTGCCAGCAGTTTATTTGGGGCGGGCTACACCTTC,CASSLFGAGYTF
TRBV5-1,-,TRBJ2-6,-,TGCGCCAGCACCACAGACCCGGGAACTGGGGCCAACGTCCTGACTTTC,CASTTDPGTGANVLTF
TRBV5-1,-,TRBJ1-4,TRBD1,TGCGCCAGCAGCTGGAGACAGGGTGAGACTAATGAAAAACTGTTTTTT,CASSWRQGETNEKLFF
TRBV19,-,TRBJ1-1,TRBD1,TGTGCCACCCGGACAGGGGCCACTGAAGCTTTCTTT,CATRTGATEAFF
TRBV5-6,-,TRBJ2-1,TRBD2,TGTGCCAGCAGCTTTTCGACTAGCGGGAGAGGTGAGCAGTTCTTC,CASSFSTSGRGEQFF
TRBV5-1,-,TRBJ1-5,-,TGCGCCAGCAGCTTGGCTGGCTCCAATCAGCCCCAGCATTTT,CASSLAGSNQPQHF
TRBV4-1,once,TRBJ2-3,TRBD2,TGCGCCAGCAGCCAAGAAGGCCCACTAGCGAACACAGATACGCAGTATTTT,CASSQEGPLANTDTQYF
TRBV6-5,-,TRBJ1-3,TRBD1,TGTGCCAGCAGTTACTCTCTCCGGGACAGGGGTGACACCATATATTTT,CASSYSLRDRGDTIYF
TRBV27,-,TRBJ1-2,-,TGTGCCAGCAGTTTAAAGTCAGGGCTTGACTATGGCTACACCTTC,CASSLKSGLDYGYTF
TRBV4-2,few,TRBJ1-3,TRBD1,TGTGCCAGCAGCTCCATCGACAGGGATGGAAACACCATATATTTT,CASSSIDRDGNTIYF
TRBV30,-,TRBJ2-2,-,TGTGCCTGGGGGGCCAGGACAAACACCGGGGAGCTGTTTTTT,CAWGARTNTGELFF
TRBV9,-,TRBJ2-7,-,TGTGCCAGCAGCCCAGGGGTCGTGGCTGGCGAGCAGTACTTC,CASSPGVVAGEQYF
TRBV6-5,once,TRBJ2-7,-,TGTGCCAGCAGTACAAACAGCTACGAGCAGTACTTC,CASSTNSYEQYF
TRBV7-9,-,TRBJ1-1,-,TGTGCCAGCAGCCACGGTGTGGGGGCGAACACTGAAGCTTTCTTT,CASSHGVGANTEAFF
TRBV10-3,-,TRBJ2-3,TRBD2,TGTGCCATCAGTGGACTAGCGCCAGATACGCAGTATTTT,CAISGLAPDTQYF
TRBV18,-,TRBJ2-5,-,TGTGCCAGCTCACCGGCAGGGGAAGAGACCCAGTACTTC,CASSPAGEETQYF
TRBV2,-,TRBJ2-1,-,TGTGCCAGCAGTGGGCTAGCAGCTGAGCAGTTCTTC,CASSGLAAEQFF
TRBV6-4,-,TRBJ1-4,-,TGTGCCAGCAGTCCACGGGGAGGTCGTAATGAAAAACTGTTTTTT,CASSPRGGRNEKLFF
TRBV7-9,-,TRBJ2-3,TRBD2,TGTGCCAGCAGCTTACCTACGACTAGCGGTGAAACAGATACGCAGTATTTT,CASSLPTTSGETDTQYF
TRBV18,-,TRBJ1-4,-,TGTGCCAGCTCAACAGGGAAGACTAATGAAAAACTGTTTTTT,CASSTGKTNEKLFF
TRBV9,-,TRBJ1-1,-,TGTGCCAGCAGCTACCTTTGCGGTGGGAACACTGAAGCTTTCTTT,CASSYLCGGNTEAFF
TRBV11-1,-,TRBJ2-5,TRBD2,TGTGCCAGCAGCTTAGCTGAGTCTAGCGGGAGTGGAGAGACCCAGTACTTC,CASSLAESSGSGETQYF
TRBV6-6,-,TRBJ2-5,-,TGTGCCAGCAGTTACTCGTGGACACAAGAGACCCAGTACTTC,CASSYSWTQETQYF